The 11 T cell receptor beta chains presented below share a single source sample, sequenced in a study of blood T cell repertoires in COVID-19. The assay was immunoSEQ multiplex PCR, and TCRdb's table has in-frame clones only and misses some. In the table there are about 72,000 clones, 86% of which are singletons. Sequenced material: peripheral blood. Receptor source: a man between 70 and 80 years old with active or convalescent COVID-19.

This clone was seen only once. V and J are TRBV5-1 and TRBJ1-1, with D unresolved. The CDR3 totals 13 residues. The V gene's germline CDR1 is SGHRS and CDR2 YFSETQ. Deletions cut 5 bases from V and 3 bases from J, with 11 bases between. DNA of the CDR3: TGCGCCAGCAGGTACACGAGCGACACTGAAGCTTTCTTT. This translates into CASRYTSDTEAFF.

This chain uses TRBV7-3 with TRBJ2-3, with D perhaps TRBD1 (5 bases). With 5 bases removed from V and 0 bases from J, the gap between germline ends came to 12 bases. CDR1 and CDR2 (germline): SGHTA, FQGTGA. This CDR3 region has 15 residues. CDR3 residues: CASSPTASSTDTQYF. DNA for the CDR3: TGTGCCAGCAGCCCGACAGCCTCTAGCACAGATACGCAGTATTTT.

The gene calls are TRBV5-4 and TRBJ2-3; D perhaps matches TRBD2 (6 bases). Deletions cut 0 bases from V and 0 bases from J, with 8 bases between. CDR3 length: 15 amino acids. CDR1 is SGHNT and CDR2 is YYREEE in the germline V gene (reference sequence). The CDR3 region has the DNA TGTGCCAGCAGCTTGGGCGGGGTTAGCACAGATACGCAGTATTTT. Translating gives CASSLGGVSTDTQYF.

The rearrangement uses TRBV5-1 and TRBJ2-7; 7 nucleotides align to TRBD1. The CDR3 loop spans 13 amino acids. V shed 3 bases and J 5 bases; nucleotides not matched to a gene: 5. In germline, CDR1 is SGHRS, CDR2 YFSETQ. The CDR3 spells CASSYDRVDEQYF. Written as DNA, the CDR3 is TGCGCCAGCAGCTACGACAGGGTAGACGAGCAGTACTTC.

The chain uses TRBV6-2 or TRBV6-3 and TRBJ1-2; 7 bases map to TRBD1. The CDR3 covers 16 residues. After removal of 0 bases from V and 2 bases from J, the junction contained 6 bases not matched to a gene. The germline CDR1 and CDR2 sequences are MNHEY and SVGEGT. The CDR3 here is CASSYSADRNNYGYTF. CDR3 bases: TGTGCCAGCAGTTACTCGGCGGACAGGAACAACTATGGCTACACCTTC.

This chain connects TRBV28 to TRBJ2-7, with 9 nucleotides matching TRBD2. Germline values: CDR1 MDHEN, CDR2 SYDVKM. V shed 7 bases and J 6 bases; nucleotides not matched to a gene: 10. There are 14 residues in the CDR3. The CDR3 sequence: CASTLAGNRVEQYF. CDR3 DNA: TGTGCCAGCACCCTAGCGGGGAACCGAGTCGAGCAGTACTTC.

V gene TRBV6-1 combines with J gene TRBJ1-2, with D tentatively TRBD1 (6 bases). The germline V gene encodes CDR1 MNHNS and CDR2 SASEGT. Between the trimmed V and J ends, which lost 0 bases and 4 bases, there was a span of 9 bases. CDR3 size: 14 residues. CDR3 protein: CASSEATGIYGYTF. The CDR3 DNA reads as TGTGCCAGCAGTGAAGCGACAGGTATCTATGGCTACACCTTC.

The chain recombines TRBV4-1 with TRBJ2-2; D not resolved. The CDR3 sequence is 17 residues long. The germline V gene has CDR1 MGHRA and CDR2 YSYEKL. Trimming removed 1 base at V and 6 bases at J, with 18 bases between. The DNA of the CDR3 is TGCGCCAGCAGCCAAGGAAGTTGGCTAGAGCCCCCCGGGGAGCTGTTTTTT. Residues: CASSQGSWLEPPGELFF.

This chain connects TRBV5-1 to TRBJ2-3, with TRBD2 as a possible D gene (5 bases). V was pared by 0 bases and J by 5 bases, with 7 bases between. Germline V gives CDR1 SGHRS, CDR2 YFSETQ. The CDR3 covers 13 residues. CDR3 DNA: TGCGCCAGCAGCTTGGCCGGGGAAGATACGCAGTATTTT. Translated, it gives CASSLAGEDTQYF.

The table lists this clone with a count of one. This chain uses TRBV5-8 with TRBJ1-5, with a tentative D call TRBD1 (5 bases). V shed 2 bases and J shed 2 bases, with 14 bases lying between them. Germline V gives CDR1 SGHTS, CDR2 YDEGEE. The length of the CDR3 is 16 residues. The CDR3: CASSFSLGGGNQPQHF. In DNA form, the CDR3 reads TGTGCCAGCAGCTTTTCCCTGGGGGGAGGCAATCAGCCCCAGCATTTT.

In this sample, this clone turned up a few times. CDR3 amino acids: CASSIATGALNTEAFF. The CDR3 nucleotides are TGTGCCAGTAGTATAGCGACAGGGGCCTTGAACACTGAAGCTTTCTTT. The genes are TRBV19 and TRBJ1-1; 8 bases map to TRBD1. The junction had 4 bases not matched to a gene; V was cut back by 1 base and J by 0 bases. In germline, CDR1 is LNHDA, CDR2 SQIVND (reference sequence). The CDR3 runs to 16 residues. Using reference TRBV19 and TRBJ1-1 for the parts outside the CDR3, the full variable domain is DGGITQSPKYLFRKEGQNVTLSCEQNLNHDAMYWYRQDPGQGLRLIYYSQIVNDFQKGDIAEGYSVSREKKESFPLTVTSAQKNPTAFYLCASSIATGALNTEAFFGQGTRLTVV.